This T cell receptor (beta chain) is drawn from a study of CD8 T cells in Susac syndrome. Study-wide points: Regarding the TCR sequencing and HLA analysis, the study admitted that a relatively small number of individuals were involved.

V lost 6 bases to trimming and J lost 2 bases; unmatched junction nucleotides: 10. The germline CDR1 and CDR2 sequences are MNHEY and SMNVEV (reference sequence). The CDR3 has 16 amino acids. Blood CD8+ and CD4+ T cells underwent high-throughput TCR beta sequencing. The multiple sclerosis control cohort comprised treatment-naive individuals presenting with stable or active relapsing-remitting disease. Negative isolation was used for CD8+ and CD4+ T cells, and FACS enrichment was applied to TEMRA cells. This clonotype was counted a single time. Its antigen is undetermined. RNA totalling about 0.45 to 1 ug underwent reverse transcription with random hexamers. MiXCR was run by TCRdb on the immunoSEQ multiplex PCR reads, yielding one entry per CDR3 protein. The data contain 100,000 to 150,000 distinct CDR3 sequences, around 75% of them singletons.

Specimen: CD8+ T cells from PBMCs. The gene calls are TRBV27 and TRBJ2-3, with 8 nucleotides matching TRBD2. This TCR came from a human donor with multiple sclerosis. Here the CDR3 reads CASSKILAVNTDTQYF. The CDR3 DNA sequence: TGTGCCAGCAGCAAGATACTAGCGGTGAACACAGATACGCAGTATTTT.